Listed here is a single T cell receptor (beta chain). Other DNA sequences in this specimen translate into the identical CDR3. This CDR3 is built from 13 residues. Per germline, CDR1 SGHRS and CDR2 YFSETQ. V gave up 0 bases and J gave up 1 base, with 5 bases separating them. Clones were sequenced by immunoSEQ multiplex PCR, and TCRdb holds only the in-frame ones, with some missing. The table shows around 300,000 clones, with 75% to 90% occurring only once. These data are taken from a study of blood T cell repertoires in COVID-19. Study context: COVID-19 samples from acute and convalescent phases originated in the United States, Italy and Spain. Sample material is recorded as cDNA or gDNA derived from T cells, B-cell-depleted T cells, or PBMCs.

The chain is built from TRBV5-1 and TRBJ2-7, with D uncertain. Sequenced sample: PBMCs or T cells enriched from blood (not recorded which). The clonotype was recovered from a woman aged 18-35 years who had recovered from COVID-19. The DNA of the CDR3 is TGCGCCAGCAGCTTGGGACAATCCTACGAGCAGTACTTC. Its protein product is CASSLGQSYEQYF.